Listed below are T cell receptor beta chains from one sample, sequenced in a study of post-analysis software for immune sequencing data. TCRdb redid the calling of the PCR reads with MiXCR, one entry per CDR3 protein. The data show about 810,000 distinct CDR3 sequences, about 50% seen once. Input material: blood. These receptors were obtained from a girl under 18 with multiple sclerosis. CDR3s include the opening cysteine and the closing phenylalanine or tryptophan. D genes are given only for firm matches. Expanded clones get a size class; other rows say once, few or many, or leave the size out.

.,TRBV29-1,TRBJ1-2,few,CSAFSGEGYGYTF,TGCAGCGCTTTCTCTGGGGAGGGCTATGGCTACACCTTC
.,TRBV5-1,TRBJ2-1,few,CASSYDPGAVHNEQFF,TGCGCCAGCAGCTATGACCCAGGGGCAGTCCACAATGAGCAGTTCTTC
TRBD2,TRBV6-4,TRBJ2-1,few,CASSVLAGKGGEQFF,TGTGCCAGCAGTGTCCTAGCGGGCAAAGGCGGTGAGCAGTTCTTC
.,TRBV20-1,TRBJ1-2,.,CSARDRGETNYGYTF,TGCAGTGCTAGAGATCGCGGCGAGACTAACTATGGCTACACCTTC
.,TRBV20-1,TRBJ2-7,.,CSGPTFILYEQYF,TGCAGTGGGCCGACTTTTATCCTATACGAGCAGTACTTC
.,TRBV2,TRBJ2-1,.,CASSQASFSYNEQFF,TGTGCCAGCAGCCAAGCATCCTTCTCCTACAATGAGCAGTTCTTC
.,TRBV6-4,TRBJ1-4,.,CASSDPVPMATNEKLFF,TGTGCCAGCAGTGACCCCGTCCCAATGGCAACTAATGAAAAACTGTTTTTT
.,TRBV29-1,TRBJ1-6,.,CSAAERNSPLHF,TGCAGCGCCGCGGAGCGGAATTCACCCCTCCACTTT
.,TRBV20-1,TRBJ2-7,few,CSARDWPDYEQYF,TGCAGTGCTAGAGATTGGCCAGACTACGAGCAGTACTTC
.,TRBV5-1,TRBJ2-5,.,CASSSSLRETQYF,TGCGCCAGCAGCTCAAGTCTGCGAGAGACCCAGTACTTC
TRBD2,TRBV7-3,TRBJ2-1,few,CASSPHGGLVLAGGPGEQFF,TGTGCCAGCAGCCCTCACGGGGGGCTGGTACTAGCGGGAGGGCCTGGTGAGCAGTTCTTC
.,TRBV20-1,TRBJ2-3,.,CSARYRNTDTQYF,TGCAGTGCTAGATACCGAAACACAGATACGCAGTATTTT
.,TRBV29-1,TRBJ2-5,.,CSVSPALIKETQYF,TGCAGCGTCTCCCCCGCATTGATAAAGGAGACCCAGTACTTC
TRBD2,TRBV2,TRBJ2-5,few,CASSAGLAGTTQYF,TGTGCCAGCAGTGCGGGTCTAGCGGGTACCACCCAGTACTTC
.,TRBV5-1,TRBJ2-7,.,CASSSSRVPSSFLYF,TGCGCCAGCAGCTCTAGCCGGGTCCCTTCATCCTTTTTGTACTTC
.,TRBV27,TRBJ2-2,few,CASKTGGSTGELFF,TGTGCCAGCAAGACCGGGGGCAGCACCGGGGAGCTGTTTTTT
TRBD1,TRBV5-1,TRBJ1-2,.,CASSKGGGGYTF,TGCGCCAGCAGCAAAGGGGGCGGGGGCTACACCTTC
TRBD2,TRBV20-1,TRBJ2-1,.,CSARDRLAGGPYNEQFF,TGCAGTGCTAGAGATAGGCTAGCGGGAGGGCCCTACAATGAGCAGTTCTTC
.,TRBV4-2,TRBJ2-5,.,CASSQPGSQETQYF,TGTGCCAGCAGCCAACCAGGGTCCCAAGAGACCCAGTACTTC
TRBD2,TRBV20-1,TRBJ2-3,few,CSASQRGPDTQYF,TGCAGTGCCTCCCAGCGGGGCCCAGATACGCAGTATTTT
.,TRBV20-1,TRBJ2-3,.,CSASNSRIGRVTDTQYF,TGCAGTGCTAGTAATTCCCGGATTGGCAGAGTGACAGATACGCAGTATTTT
.,TRBV19,TRBJ2-4,.,CASSLGGNIQYF,TGTGCCAGTAGCCTTGGAGGAAACATTCAGTACTTC
.,TRBV29-1,TRBJ2-7,few,CSARDSTYEQYF,TGCAGCGCGCGAGACTCTACATACGAGCAGTACTTC
TRBD1,TRBV20-1,TRBJ2-7,.,CSATLTGDKHEQYF,TGCAGTGCTACCCTGACAGGGGATAAGCACGAGCAGTACTTC
TRBD1,TRBV12-3/TRBV12-4,TRBJ2-7,.,CASSFTTGYYEQYF,TGTGCCAGCAGCTTTACGACAGGGTACTACGAGCAGTACTTC
.,TRBV20-1,TRBJ2-2,few,CSASPRTGELFF,TGCAGTGCTAGCCCCCGAACCGGGGAGCTGTTTTTT
.,TRBV20-1,TRBJ2-3,.,CSARERATLVDTQYF,TGCAGTGCTAGAGAAAGGGCCACCCTTGTAGATACGCAGTATTTT
TRBD2,TRBV5-1,TRBJ2-7,.,CASSSWSQGLAELVSYEQYF,TGCGCCAGCAGCTCATGGTCCCAGGGACTAGCGGAGCTCGTCTCCTACGAGCAGTACTTC
TRBD2,TRBV5-1,TRBJ2-3,.,CASGLWTSGNTDTQYF,TGCGCCAGCGGCTTGTGGACTAGCGGGAACACAGATACGCAGTATTTT
.,TRBV24-1,TRBJ2-3,.,CATSDHYTDTQYF,TGTGCCACCAGTGACCACTACACAGATACGCAGTATTTT